This is a list of T cell receptor beta chains from one sample in a study of T cells in localized non-small cell lung cancer. Here immunoSEQ multiplex PCR was the method, and the copy in TCRdb shows in-frame clones only, minus some. The sample includes over a thousand clones, less than 35% of them seen just once. The sample was normal lung tissue next to the tumor, taken before any cancer treatment. The origin of the receptors is a female donor over 55 with stage I lung adenocarcinoma. The CDR3 runs from the conserved cysteine through the conserved F or W. Each record gives: D gene, J gene, V gene, clone size, CDR3 DNA, CDR3 protein. D genes are given only for firm matches. Only some rows state a clone size, as once, few, many or a class for expanded clones.

TRBD2 TRBJ2-2 TRBV6-8 NA TGTGCCAGCAGCGCAGGGTTCGGGGGGTACTTTACCGGGGAGCTGTTTTTT CASSAGFGGYFTGELFF
NA TRBJ2-5 TRBV11-3 medium-sized TGTGCCAGCAGCTTACGGGGACGGGGAGAGACCCAGTACTTC CASSLRGRGETQYF
NA TRBJ2-5 TRBV9 NA TGTGCCAGCAATCTCGGCGGGCAGGGAGCAGAGACCCAGTACTTC CASNLGGQGAETQYF
TRBD2 TRBJ2-1 TRBV19 NA TGTGCCAGTACCGGGACTAGCGGGGGGATGTACAATGAGCAGTTCTTC CASTGTSGGMYNEQFF
TRBD1 TRBJ2-3 TRBV19 NA TGTGCCAGTAGTTTGTGGACAGGGGATACGCAGTATTTT CASSLWTGDTQYF
NA TRBJ2-7 TRBV6-8 few TGTGCCAGCAGTTCCAAGGGGGAACAGCAGTACTTC CASSSKGEQQYF
NA TRBJ2-1 TRBV12-5 NA TGTGCCAGCAATAAATACAATGAGCAGTTCTTC CASNKYNEQFF
NA TRBJ1-4 TRBV18 NA TGTGCCAGCTCACCACCCTCGTTTAAGACGGCAACTAATGAAAAACTGTTTTTT CASSPPSFKTATNEKLFF
NA TRBJ1-1 TRBV29-1 NA TGCAGCGTAGCGGGGGCGGCGATCGCTGAAGCTTTCTTT CSVAGAAIAEAFF
TRBD1 TRBJ1-1 TRBV9 NA TGTGCCAGCAGCCAAGCACAGGGGCGCCCGTTGAACACTGAAGCTTTCTTT CASSQAQGRPLNTEAFF
NA TRBJ1-1 TRBV19 NA TGTGCCACTCGGACAGAACAACGCACTGAAGCTTTCTTT CATRTEQRTEAFF
TRBD2 TRBJ2-3 TRBV11-3 NA TGTGCCAGCAGCTTGGAACTAGCGGGGGGAAGGGATACGCAGTATTTT CASSLELAGGRDTQYF
TRBD2 TRBJ2-3 TRBV11-3 NA TGTGCCAGCAGCCCCGGGACTAGCGGGAGAACAGATACGCAGTATTTT CASSPGTSGRTDTQYF
NA TRBJ2-4 TRBV1 few TGCGCCAGCAGCCAAGAACGGGAAACCAAAAACATTCAGTACTTC CASSQERETKNIQYF
NA TRBJ1-3 TRBV11-3 NA TGTGCCAGCAGCGGGGCAGATTCAAGCTCTGGAAACACCATATATTTT CASSGADSSSGNTIYF
NA TRBJ2-3 TRBV29-1 NA TGCAGCGTTGAAAACAAACCAGATACGCAGTATTTT CSVENKPDTQYF
TRBD1 TRBJ2-7 TRBV11-3 few TGTGCCAGCAGCCCAACGTTGGGACAGAGCTACGAGCAGTACTTC CASSPTLGQSYEQYF
NA TRBJ1-6 TRBV19 NA TGTGCCAGTAGTGACTCTTGGCCCCCCTCACCCCTCCACTTT CASSDSWPPSPLHF
NA TRBJ1-2 TRBV11-3 many TGTGCCAGCAGCTTAAATTCAGAAGAGACTAACTATGGCTACACCTTC CASSLNSEETNYGYTF
TRBD1 TRBJ1-1 TRBV6-8 many TGTGCCAGCAGTTACTCATTTCACGGTCAGGGGGCTACGTACACTGAAGCTTTCTTT CASSYSFHGQGATYTEAFF
NA TRBJ1-2 TRBV16 NA TGTGCCAGCAGCCAATCTTCATCTCTGCAGGGGTATGGCTACACCTTC CASSQSSSLQGYGYTF
NA TRBJ1-2 TRBV28 once TGTGCCAGCAGTTCGGGGGGAAGATATGGCTACACCTTC CASSSGGRYGYTF
NA TRBJ1-2 TRBV6-8 few TGTGCCATTAGCGGACCCGCGTATGGCTACACCTTC CAISGPAYGYTF
NA TRBJ2-5 TRBV6-8 NA TGTGCCAGCATCCTTGCGGGATTGGGGACCCAGTACTTC CASILAGLGTQYF
NA TRBJ1-4 TRBV9 NA TGTGCCAGCAGCGTAGCGGGGGTTGAAAAACTGTTTTTT CASSVAGVEKLFF
TRBD2 TRBJ2-1 TRBV6-1 NA TGTGCCAACAGTGAAGGCCTAGCCGGGGGGGCCGGGGATGAGCAGTTCTTC CANSEGLAGGAGDEQFF
NA TRBJ2-1 TRBV6-8 few TGTGCCAGCAGGCGGACCGGTGTAATCCACAATGAGCAGTTCTTC CASRRTGVIHNEQFF
TRBD1 TRBJ2-5 TRBV19 NA TGTGCCAGTAGTGCGGTTCTCAGACAGGGTGCCCGGGAGACCCAGTACTTC CASSAVLRQGARETQYF
NA TRBJ1-2 TRBV19 once TGTGCCAGTAGTATTGGGGGTGGAGGTGGCTACACCTTC CASSIGGGGGYTF
NA TRBJ2-2 TRBV5-1 NA TGCGCCAGCAGCCCAACCTATGGGCCCGGGGAGCTGTTTTTT CASSPTYGPGELFF
NA TRBJ1-2 TRBV4-1 NA TGCGCCAGCAGCATCGTAAGGGAATCAAGCTATGGCTACACCTTC CASSIVRESSYGYTF
NA TRBJ2-3 TRBV15 NA TGTGCCACCAGCCAAAACAGGATGGGAGATACGCAGTATTTT CATSQNRMGDTQYF
TRBD1 TRBJ2-5 TRBV11-3 many TGTGCCAGCAGCTCCGAAGGGGACAGGGGCAAAGAGACCCAGTACTTC CASSSEGDRGKETQYF
NA TRBJ1-1 TRBV18 NA TGTGCCAGCTGTGAACAGGGCAGGGACACTGAAGCTTTCTTT CASCEQGRDTEAFF
NA TRBJ1-6 TRBV23-1 NA TGCGCCAGCAGTCAAAACGCAAGGGATTCACCCCTCCACTTT CASSQNARDSPLHF
NA TRBJ1-1 TRBV28 NA TGTGCCAGCAGTTTACGGGGCCCCCCGAACACTGAAGCTTTCTTT CASSLRGPPNTEAFF
NA TRBJ1-5 TRBV19 NA TGTGCCAGTAGTCGTTTTGGGGAGAATCAGCCCCAGCATTTT CASSRFGENQPQHF
NA TRBJ1-6 TRBV11-3 few TGTGCCAGCAGCTTAGAGGGTTCTAATTCACCCCTCCACTTT CASSLEGSNSPLHF
TRBD1 TRBJ1-4 TRBV6-8 few TGTGCCAGCAGTTACCGACCATTCGGGACAGTTTCAACTAATGAAAAACTGTTTTTT CASSYRPFGTVSTNEKLFF
NA TRBJ2-2 TRBV19 few TGTGCCAGTATAGGAGGGGGGGGCACCGGGGAGCTGTTTTTT CASIGGGGTGELFF
NA TRBJ2-7 TRBV18 NA TGTGCCAGCTCACCACCGCGGGGTGTCGAGCAGTACTTC CASSPPRGVEQYF
NA TRBJ2-2 TRBV18 NA TGTGCCAGCTCACCACCGACTGGGGTAGACTCCGGGGAGCTGTTTTTT CASSPPTGVDSGELFF
NA TRBJ1-3 TRBV9 NA TGTGCCAGCAGCGTAGATTCCTCTGGAAACACCATATATTTT CASSVDSSGNTIYF